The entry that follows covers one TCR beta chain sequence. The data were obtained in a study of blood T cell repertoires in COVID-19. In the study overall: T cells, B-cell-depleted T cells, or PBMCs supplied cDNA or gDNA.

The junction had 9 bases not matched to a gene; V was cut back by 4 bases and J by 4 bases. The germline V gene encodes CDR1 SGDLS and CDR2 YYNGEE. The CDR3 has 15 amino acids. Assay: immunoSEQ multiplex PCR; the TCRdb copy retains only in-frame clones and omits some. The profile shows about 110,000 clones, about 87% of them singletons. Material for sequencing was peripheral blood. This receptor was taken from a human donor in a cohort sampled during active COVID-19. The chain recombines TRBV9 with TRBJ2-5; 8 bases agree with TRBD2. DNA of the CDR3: TGTGCCAGCAGCCCCCGTGGCGCGGGAGGAGAGACCCAGTACTTC. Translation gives CASSPRGAGGETQYF. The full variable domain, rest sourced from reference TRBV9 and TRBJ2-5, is DSGVTQTPKHLITATGQRVTLRCSPRSGDLSVYWYQQSLDQGLQFLIQYYNGEERAKGNILERFSAQQFPDLHSELNLSSLELGDSALYFCASSPRGAGGETQYFGPGTRLLVL.